Below, 2 T cell receptor beta chains from the same sample are listed, as sequenced in a study of naive and memory T cell subsets. The beta constant-region primer was an equimolar mix of two oligonucleotides covering TRBC1 and TRBC2. The ligated cDNA underwent four PCR rounds using SP2 and nested alpha and beta constant-region primers. Via MiXCR, TCRdb re-called the UMI-ligation and nested PCR reads, giving one row per CDR3 protein. The data contain some 80,000 distinct CDR3 sequences, over 8.5% of them singletons. Sequencing was carried out using naive CD8+ T cells from blood. The receptor set was obtained from a human donor in good health.

V is TRBV5-4 and J is TRBJ2-1; 9 nucleotides line up with TRBD2. The length of the CDR3 is 15 residues. Germline V lookup: CDR1 SGHNT, CDR2 YYREEE (reference sequence). J was trimmed by 3 bases and V by 5 bases; bases with no gene match: 6. The CDR3 sequence is CASRPGTSSYNEQFF. In DNA form, the CDR3 reads TGTGCCAGCAGACCCGGGACTAGCAGCTACAATGAGCAGTTCTTC.

This clonotype was observed at least ten times. The rearrangement links TRBV7-8 to TRBJ1-2; a possible D gene is TRBD1 (6 bases). Germline V lookup: CDR1 SGHVS, CDR2 FQNEAQ. The CDR3 extends over 15 amino acids. With 4 bases removed from V and 3 bases from J, the gap between germline ends came to 15 bases. CDR3 residues: CASSSWTVSDYGYTF. As DNA, the CDR3 is TGTGCCAGCAGCTCCTGGACAGTATCAGACTATGGCTACACCTTC.